This paragraph reports one TCR beta chain. It lacks a known antigen. Base qualities are not at hand, and no much larger clone is one base apart. The sample belongs to a study of blood T cell repertoires in COVID-19 (dated by TCRdb to between 2020 and 2021). At the level of the whole study: Collaborator samples came from the United States, Italy and Spain and covered acute and convalescent phases of COVID-19. The repertoires were released in a freely available public database intended as a resource for research on the immune response to SARS-CoV-2. The sample metadata nearly always contained a de-identified subject ID, COVID-19 status, age in years and sex. HLA class I and class II types, where available, came from metadata supplied by the sample provider rather than from assay-based typing. Samples came from the ongoing ImmuneRACE study (first 160 participants) plus 1,254 subjects from 6 global collaborators. Subjects who had been exposed to COVID-19, were actively infected with it, or had recovered from it provided the deeply sampled blood TCRbeta repertoires that made up the dataset. The prospective study material was composed of cDNA or gDNA derived from T cells, B-cell-depleted T cells, or PBMCs.

TCRbeta CDR3 regions were amplified from genomic DNA using the immunoSEQ Assay, a bias-controlled multiplex PCR. From the authors' description of their analysis: The number of nucleated cells in each sample was estimated by amplification of reference gene primers within the assay. To quantify the absolute abundance of each unique TCRbeta CDR3 rearrangement, sequence reads were collapsed and filtered. For each sample, productive Simpson clonality was calculated as the square root of Simpson's diversity index over productive rearrangements. Entries here come from immuneACCESS through TCRdb and include only in-frame sequences with V and J called. Some clones fail to appear in such tables; in the studies checked, an unresolved V gene covers under half of the shortfall, and the cause of the remainder is unknown. Clone size and the V and J calls come from that table; the DNA yielded D and trimming. The sample table contains a few hundred thousand clones; only one count was recorded for approximately 85% of them. Around 7.2% of the sample belongs to the ten largest clones.

Reading from cysteine to phenylalanine, the CDR3 counts 13 amino acids. The retained sequence is limited to the CDR3, 39 bases, with the frame set at the first base. In the germline V gene (reference sequence), CDR1 corresponds to MNHEY and CDR2 to SMNVEV. V was cut back by 5 bases and J by 3 bases, leaving a gap of 10 bases between them. The full study reports these points: Clinical and demographic metadata were provided uncurated, with the amount varying by source and participant.

Whole blood was collected in K2EDTA tubes by collaborating institutions according to the institutions' own protocols. Collaborator samples were shipped for TCRbeta analysis as frozen whole blood, isolated PBMCs, or DNA extracted from either sample type. The specimen was peripheral blood. The clonotype comes from a human donor in a cohort sampled during active COVID-19. The V and J segments used are TRBV27 and TRBJ1-2; the D gene identity is not certain. The DNA is TGTGCCAGCAGTGGAGCATTGGACTATGGCTACACCTTC. It specifies CASSGALDYGYTF.